This T cell receptor beta chain was observed in a study of T cell responses to AZD1222 COVID-19 vaccine. Regarding the study as a whole: It was only six AZD1222 recipients who were seropositive at baseline. At 160-218 and 743-854, vaccine-associated CD4 TCRs were dominant, and they spanned spike. In all cases, repertoires were sampled only after the peak T cell response. White British people made up most donors, females outnumbered males, and clonal diversity was possibly underestimated.

The CDR3 sequence is 14 residues long. V was pared by 4 bases and J by 6 bases, with 16 bases between. Germline CDR1 is SGDLS and CDR2 is YYNGEE. As to this clone: No antigen is known for it.

Produced via immunoSEQ multiplex PCR; TCRdb's table is partial and in-frame only. This sample has about 140,000 clones, with 75% to 90% found just once. The source was peripheral blood, collected on day 0 of AZD1222 vaccination. This clonotype originated in an adult in good health. The rearrangement joins TRBV9 to TRBJ1-2; possible D gene TRBD1, 6 bases. The DNA for the CDR3 is TGTGCCAGCAGCCGGTGGGGGGGCAGGGATGGCTACACCTTC. This translates into CASSRWGGRDGYTF.